Listed here are 21 T cell receptor beta chains from one sample, sequenced in a study of molecular identifiers for immune sequencing clone quantification. Using its own MiXCR run on the PCR reads, TCRdb lists one record per CDR3 protein. Among fewer than 350,000 distinct CDR3 sequences listed, roughly 24% were seen once. The sequenced sample consisted of naive CD8+ T cells from blood, with Jurkat cell RNA spiked in. Subset specified: FACS-sorted CD8+CD4-CCR7+CD45RA+ naive T cells. These TCRs come from a human donor in good health. Some libraries in this study had Jurkat cell RNA spiked in.

This clonotype was observed at least ten times. V is TRBV6-1 and J is TRBJ2-7; no reliable D call. V lost 2 bases and J 6 bases, leaving 11 bases between the germline ends. The CDR3 spans 13 residues. The germline V gene encodes CDR1 MNHNS and CDR2 SASEGT. Written as DNA, the CDR3 is TGTGCCAGCAGTGAAATCGGCCAGGTCGAGCAGTACTTC. This codes for CASSEIGQVEQYF.

In this sample, this clonotype turned up many times. The chain links TRBV4-3 to TRBJ2-4, with unresolved D. The CDR3 has 13 residues. Trimming removed 0 bases at V and 5 bases at J, with 5 bases between. Germline values: CDR1 LGHNA, CDR2 YSLEER. The CDR3 coding sequence is TGCGCCAGCAGCCAAGAGCCCCAAAACATTCAGTACTTC. It codes for CASSQEPQNIQYF.

About this clonotype: A read error is likely, as this CDR3 ends without the conserved phenylalanine or tryptophan. The chain joins TRBV30 to TRBJ2-3; perhaps TRBD1 as D (6 bases). CDR1 and CDR2 from the germline V gene are GTSNPN and SVGIG (reference sequence). CDR3 length: 14 amino acids. V lost 4 bases and J 0 bases, leaving 11 bases between the germline ends. This CDR3 reads CAWTRGGSTDTQYL. The CDR3 DNA sequence: TGTGCCTGGACCAGGGGCGGGAGCACAGATACGCAGTATCTT.

A note on this clonotype: A much larger clone lies one base from this, so it may be a read error. The missing conserved phenylalanine or tryptophan at the end of this CDR3 makes a read error likely. The chain combines TRBV4-3 with TRBJ2-3; D unclear. Germline V gene sequence: CDR1 LGHNA, CDR2 YSLEER. The CDR3 sequence is 16 residues long. V lost 0 bases to trimming and J lost 0 bases, with 10 bases between them. CDR3 coding DNA: TGCGCCAGCAGCCAAGAGCCTAACCCTAGCACAGATACGCAGTATTAT. The encoded protein is CASSQEPNPSTDTQYY.

This clonotype was recorded at least ten times. V usage is TRBV5-1 and J usage is TRBJ1-2, with D unresolved. This CDR3 spans 13 amino acids. Trimming pared 0 bases from V and 4 bases from J, leaving 7 bases between. CDR1 SGHRS and CDR2 YFSETQ come from the germline V gene. This chain's CDR3 is CASSLEASYGYTF. The DNA for the CDR3 is TGCGCCAGCAGCTTGGAGGCCTCCTATGGCTACACCTTC.

The chain combines TRBV18 with TRBJ1-2; D remains ambiguous. Trimming removed 2 bases from V and 4 bases from J, with 11 bases in between. Per germline, CDR1 KGHSH and CDR2 LQKENI. The CDR3 has 14 amino acids. Written as DNA, the CDR3 is TGTGCCAGCTCACCATCGAGTGGGAGCTATGGCTACACCTTC. Its translation is CASSPSSGSYGYTF.

V and J are TRBV14 and TRBJ2-2, with TRBD1 as a possible D gene (5 bases). Germline CDR1 SGHDN, CDR2 FVKESK. V lost 3 bases and J lost 0, with 17 bases in between. The CDR3 extends over 18 amino acids. The CDR3, as DNA: TGTGCCAGCAGCCACCTTCAGGGCTATCAGTCGAACACCGGGGAGCTGTTTTTT. Its translation: CASSHLQGYQSNTGELFF.

This clonotype occurred a few times. The chain has TRBV4-1 and TRBJ1-5; a weak D match, TRBD1 (6 bases). Germline V lookup: CDR1 MGHRA, CDR2 YSYEKL. The CDR3 length is 17 residues. Trimming stripped 1 base from V and 1 base from J, with 14 bases between. The CDR3 protein is CASSQVWGQVSNQPQHF. The CDR3 coding sequence is TGCGCCAGCAGCCAAGTTTGGGGACAAGTAAGCAATCAGCCCCAGCATTTT.

In this sample, this clonotype turned up many times. This chain links TRBV7-6 with TRBJ1-1; D gene unclear. Germline CDR1 SGHVS, CDR2 FNYEAQ. V lost 4 bases, J lost 6 bases, and 9 bases lay in between. This CDR3 comprises 12 residues. The CDR3: CASSSSKAEAFF. The CDR3 DNA reads as TGTGCCAGCAGCTCCAGTAAAGCTGAAGCTTTCTTT.

This clonotype came up a few times. This rearrangement joins TRBV20-1 to TRBJ2-6; no definite D call. This CDR3 contains 15 residues. The germline V gene has CDR1 DFQATT and CDR2 SNEGSKA (reference sequence). V lost 6 bases, J lost 0 bases, and 12 bases lay in between. CDR3 loop: CSAPRPSSGANVLTF. The CDR3 DNA reads as TGCAGTGCACCCCGACCGAGCTCTGGGGCCAACGTCCTGACTTTC.

The sample holds a few counts of this clonotype. The chain joins TRBV6-2 or TRBV6-3 to TRBJ2-4, with a tentative D call TRBD2 (5 bases). The V end was cut by 6 bases, the J end by 3 bases, with 15 bases between. This CDR3 is built from 15 residues. Germline CDR1 reads MNHEY; CDR2 reads SVGEGT. CDR3 in amino acids: CASSPVGEGKNIQYF. CDR3 bases: TGTGCCAGCAGCCCTGTCGGAGAGGGCAAAAACATTCAGTACTTC.

About this clonotype: The junction shows a germline mismatch at one end, possibly a read error. The chain has TRBV2 and TRBJ2-3; 7 bases line up with TRBD2. The CDR3 length is 16 residues. Germline CDR1 reads SNHLY; CDR2 reads FYNNEI. This CDR3 is CAGSERASGSSDTQYF. CDR3 in DNA: TGTGCCGGCAGTGAAAGGGCTAGCGGTAGCTCAGATACGCAGTATTTT.

This clonotype has a single count. V gene TRBV6-2 or TRBV6-3 combines with J gene TRBJ1-5, with TRBD1 matching over 11 bases. The V gene's germline CDR1 is MNHEY and CDR2 SVGEGT. This CDR3 region has 17 residues. The ends lost 1 base at V and 6 bases at J; junction bases unmatched: 8. Here the CDR3 reads CASSYFAGQGAGQPQHF. Here the CDR3 DNA reads TGTGCCAGCAGTTACTTCGCTGGACAGGGGGCCGGTCAGCCCCAGCATTTT.

As to this clonotype: This may stem from a read error, because a much larger clone lies one nucleotide away. The chain is built from TRBV7-2 and TRBJ1-2; the match to TRBD1 covers 9 bases. The junction had 13 bases not matched to a gene; V was cut back by 1 base and J by 4 bases. Germline V gene data show CDR1 as SGHTA and CDR2 as FQGNSA. The CDR3 spans 18 residues. The CDR3 bases are TGTGCCAGCAGCTTAGACGTAAGGGACAGGGAGAGCATCTATGGCTACACCTTC. Translating it yields CASSLDVRDRESIYGYTF. Combining the CDR3 with reference TRBV7-2 and TRBJ1-2 gives the whole variable domain GAGVSQSPSNKVTEKGKDVELRCDPISGHTALYWYRQSLGQGLEFLIYFQGNSAPDKSGLPSDRFSAERTGGSVSTLTIQRTQQEDSAVYLCASSLDVRDRESIYGYTFGSGTRLTVV.

The V and J genes are TRBV27 and TRBJ1-5, with D maybe TRBD1 (6 bases). The CDR3 is made up of 13 amino acids. The V and J ends lost 3 bases and 6 bases respectively, with 9 bases between them. Germline V lookup: CDR1 MNHEY, CDR2 SMNVEV (reference sequence). In DNA, the CDR3 is TGTGCCAGCAGTTTTACAGGGTTTCAGCCCCAGCATTTT. Protein sequence: CASSFTGFQPQHF.

This clonotype was detected a few times. CDR3: CASSLVSSSSYEQYF. The CDR3 DNA is TGTGCCAGCAGCTTGGTAAGCTCCTCCTCCTACGAGCAGTACTTC. J is TRBJ2-7 and V is TRBV5-5; D gene unclear. Germline CDR1 reads SGHKS; CDR2 reads YYEKEE (reference sequence). The CDR3 is 15 residues long. V lost 0 bases to trimming and J lost 0 bases, with 10 bases between them.

A single count supports this clonotype. V is TRBV30 and J is TRBJ2-7, with D tentatively TRBD1 or TRBD2 (5 bases each). CDR3 size: 13 residues. Trimming stripped 0 bases from V and 6 bases from J, with 12 bases between. The germline CDR1 and CDR2 sequences are GTSNPN and SVGIG (reference sequence). CDR3 DNA: TGTGCCTGGAGTGTTTGGGGGTCGGTCGAGCAGTACTTC. Translated: CAWSVWGSVEQYF.

In its sample, this clonotype was seen a few times. The rearrangement joins TRBV20-1 to TRBJ1-3; D unclear. CDR1 and CDR2 from the germline V gene are DFQATT and SNEGSKA (reference sequence). V was clipped by 0 bases and J by 0 bases, with 12 bases between them. The CDR3 sequence is 16 residues long. The CDR3: CSARDLEPYSGNTIYF. The CDR3 DNA follows: TGCAGTGCTAGAGATCTTGAGCCATACTCTGGAAACACCATATATTTT.

The chain is built from TRBV20-1 and TRBJ2-6; D uncertain. The germline V gene has CDR1 DFQATT and CDR2 SNEGSKA (reference sequence). The V and J ends lost 3 bases and 1 base respectively, with 16 bases between them. This CDR3 has 17 amino acids. DNA for the CDR3: TGCAGTGCTAGCCCCTGGACGGCCCTATCTGGGGCCAACGTCCTGACTTTC. Translating gives CSASPWTALSGANVLTF.

The rearrangement links TRBV28 to TRBJ2-7; TRBD2 agrees at 9 bases. After removal of 1 base from V and 7 bases from J, the junction contained 8 bases not matched to a gene. This CDR3 comprises 15 residues. CDR1 is MDHEN and CDR2 is SYDVKM in the germline V gene. The CDR3 protein is CASSLLSSGIREQYF. In DNA, the CDR3 is TGTGCCAGCAGTTTATTGTCTAGCGGGATTAGGGAGCAGTACTTC.

This clonotype was observed a few times. The V and J genes are TRBV27 and TRBJ2-7; TRBD1 matches 10 bases. Per the germline V gene, CDR1 is MNHEY and CDR2 is SMNVEV (reference sequence). This CDR3 is built from 12 residues. Trimming cost V 7 bases and J 10 bases; bases outside gene matches: 7. CDR3 bases: TGTGCCAGCACGGGACAGGGGCAGGAACAGTACTTC. This encodes CASTGQGQEQYF.